The following is a TCR beta chain sequence with its context. The clone's antigen remains unknown. Since a much larger clone is just one base distant, this may be a read error. Donors were healthy HIV-negative adults with no recently reported acute infections or vaccinations. Every donor was a Caucasian adult living in Nashville, Tennessee, USA. For unsorted samples, some 100 million PBMCs were counted, and genomic DNA was extracted using the QIAamp DNA Blood Mini kit. Blood was collected by leukapheresis, and PBMCs were isolated by Ficoll-Histopaque density gradient centrifugation and then cryopreserved in liquid nitrogen vapor phase. These data belong to a study of shared clonotypes between healthy human individuals (dated by TCRdb to between 2020 and 2021). Regarding the research as a whole: Two women and a few men aged 18 to 49 years were included in the cohort. Leukapheresis yielded between about 0.94 and 9 billion PBMCs per donor. The study deeply sequenced blood TCR repertoires of 5 or 6 healthy adults to estimate repertoire size and the extent of clonotype sharing between individuals. Libraries were prepared and TCR repertoires were sequenced by different laboratories using diverse techniques, in order to increase sequencing depth and limit assay-specific biases. On the study overall, not on this receptor specifically: Sampling was restricted to blood, and TCR repertoires in tissue are likely to differ from TCR repertoires in blood. Because the study included a small number of donors, the genetic and exposure-history diversity represented was limited. Based on pairwise subsampling, the degree of clonotype sharing among donors was expected to be affected by sequencing depth.

TCR CDR3 regions were amplified from genomic DNA by multiplex PCR using the deep immunoSEQ assay. For each cell subset, the extracted genomic DNA was distributed evenly across all wells of several immunoSEQ 96-well plates, and each plate served as one replicate. For unsorted PBMC, each replicate PCR was loaded with about 300 ng genomic DNA, equivalent to some 27,000 T cell genomes. Genomic DNA from unsorted PBMC was sequenced over ten immunoSEQ deep assay plates. Purified libraries were quantified with a Qubit 3.0 fluorometer, sized on a Bioanalyzer 2100, and re-quantified with the KAPA Library Quantification kit. Each immunoSEQ 96-well plate was sequenced on its own single-read 150-cycle Illumina NextSeq 550 flow cell. The authors' analysis ran thus. The immunoSEQ output contained only junctional sequences without quality scores, so filtering could not match that applied to full-length reads. Sequences were annotated with PyIR, a Python wrapper for IgBLAST v1.9, and V/J genes and CDR3 were assigned using IMGT germline references. Reads with weak V/J assignments (E-value above 1e-6), missing CDR3, stop codons, out-of-frame junctions, or ambiguous translated residues were removed. V3J clonotypes were defined as sequences sharing the same inferred V gene, J gene, and CDR3 amino acid sequence. The percentage overlap between two repertoires was calculated by dividing the number of shared unique clonotypes by the size of the smaller repertoire. Three approaches were used to assess repertoire richness: RTK rarefaction, the Chao1 estimator, and Recon v2.1 estimates of unobserved clonotypes. TCRdb took over this immuneACCESS table, retaining in-frame rearrangements with V and J assigned. Such tables are incomplete; in checked studies, under half of the missing clones stem from an unresolved V gene, and the remainder is unexplained. The V and J calls and the clone size are those of that table, but D and trimming were determined from the DNA. The table for this sample lists fewer than 600,000 clones; around 78% of them were counted only once. Jointly, the top ten make up 12% of the sample.

From the cysteine up to the phenylalanine, the CDR3 has a length of 15 residues. Solely the CDR3 DNA is kept, with 45 bases framed from the first base. The germline V gene sets CDR1 to SGHTA and CDR2 to FQGNSA. Cut back by 5 bases and 4 bases, the V and J ends lie 17 bases apart. The source material was PBMCs. This TCR was recovered from a woman aged 40 to 50 in good health. Some clones in this sample may be carry-over from other donors' samples. Here the chain combines TRBV7-2 and TRBJ1-2; D gene: possibly TRBD1, on 5 matching bases. Here is the DNA: TGTGCCAGCAGCCAGAGCTCGGGGGTAGTCTATGGCTACACCTTC. This gives the protein CASSQSSGVVYGYTF.